This T cell receptor (beta chain) was sequenced for a study of T cells in localized non-small cell lung cancer. Study results and caveats: Longer overall survival was linked to higher blood T cell density.

The repertoire was sequenced with immunoSEQ multiplex PCR; TCRdb's copy has only in-frame clones and lacks some. Here the sample spans about 24,000 clones, about 87% being singletons. CDR1 is SGHAT and CDR2 is FQNNGV in the germline V gene. With V trimmed by 1 base and J by 5 bases, 14 bases remained unmatched. The CDR3 loop spans 18 amino acids. Concerning this clone: Its target is not known.

The rearrangement uses TRBV11-2 and TRBJ2-5; 9 bases line up with TRBD2. The sequence came from a woman aged 35 to 70 with stage III lung adenocarcinoma. Sequences were derived from peripheral blood mononuclear cells, sampled before any cancer treatment. The CDR3 DNA is TGTGCCAGCAGCTTAGGGGCAATGACAGCGGGAGGTGTGGAGACCCAGTACTTC. As protein: CASSLGAMTAGGVETQYF.